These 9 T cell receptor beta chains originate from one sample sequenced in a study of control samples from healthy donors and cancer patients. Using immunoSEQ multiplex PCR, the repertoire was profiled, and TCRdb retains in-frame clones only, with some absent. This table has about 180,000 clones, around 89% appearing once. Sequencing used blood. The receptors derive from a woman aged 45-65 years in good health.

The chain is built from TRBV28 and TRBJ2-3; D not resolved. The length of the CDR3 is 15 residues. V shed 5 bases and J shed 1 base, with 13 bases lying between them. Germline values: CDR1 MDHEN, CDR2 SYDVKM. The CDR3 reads CASSRAAGGTDTQYF. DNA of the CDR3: TGTGCCAGCAGTAGGGCGGCTGGTGGCACAGATACGCAGTATTTT. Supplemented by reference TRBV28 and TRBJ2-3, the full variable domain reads DVKVTQSSRYLVKRTGEKVFLECVQDMDHENMFWYRQDPGLGLRLIYFSYDVKMKEKGDIPEGYSVSREKKERFSLILESASTNQTSMYLCASSRAAGGTDTQYFGPGTRLTVL.

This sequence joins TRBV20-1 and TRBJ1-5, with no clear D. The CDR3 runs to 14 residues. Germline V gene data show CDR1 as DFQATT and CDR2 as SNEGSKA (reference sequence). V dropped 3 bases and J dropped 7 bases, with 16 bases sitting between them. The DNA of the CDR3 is TGCAGTGCTAGTCTAGGAGTCCGCAGACAGCCCCAGCATTTT. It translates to CSASLGVRRQPQHF.

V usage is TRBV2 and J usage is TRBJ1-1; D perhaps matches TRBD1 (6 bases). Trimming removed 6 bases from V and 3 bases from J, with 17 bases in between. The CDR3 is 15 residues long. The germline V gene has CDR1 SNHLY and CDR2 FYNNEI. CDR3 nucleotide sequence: TGTGCCAGCAGAGATTACAGGGTCCGGGACACTGAAGCTTTCTTT. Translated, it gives CASRDYRVRDTEAFF.

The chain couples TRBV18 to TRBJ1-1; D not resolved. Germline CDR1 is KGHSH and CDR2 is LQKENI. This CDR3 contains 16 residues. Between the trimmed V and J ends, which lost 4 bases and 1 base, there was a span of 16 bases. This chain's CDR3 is CASSLSEKGWNTEAFF. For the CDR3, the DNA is TGTGCCAGCTCACTCTCAGAAAAGGGCTGGAACACTGAAGCTTTCTTT.

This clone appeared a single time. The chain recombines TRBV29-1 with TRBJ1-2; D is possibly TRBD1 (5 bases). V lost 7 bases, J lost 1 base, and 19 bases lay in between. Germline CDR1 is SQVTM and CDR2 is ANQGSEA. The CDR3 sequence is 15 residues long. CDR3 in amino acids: CSDHGTDTFNYGYTF. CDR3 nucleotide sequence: TGCAGCGACCACGGGACGGATACGTTTAACTATGGCTACACCTTC.

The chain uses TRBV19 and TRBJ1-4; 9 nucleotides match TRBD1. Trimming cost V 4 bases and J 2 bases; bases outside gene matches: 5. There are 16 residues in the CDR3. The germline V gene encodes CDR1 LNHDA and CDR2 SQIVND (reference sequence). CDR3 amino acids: CASSTTGGGTNEKLFF. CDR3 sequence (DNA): TGTGCCAGTAGTACAACAGGGGGCGGCACTAATGAAAAACTGTTTTTT. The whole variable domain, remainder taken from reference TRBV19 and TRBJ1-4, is DGGITQSPKYLFRKEGQNVTLSCEQNLNHDAMYWYRQDPGQGLRLIYYSQIVNDFQKGDIAEGYSVSREKKESFPLTVTSAQKNPTAFYLCASSTTGGGTNEKLFFGSGTQLSVL.

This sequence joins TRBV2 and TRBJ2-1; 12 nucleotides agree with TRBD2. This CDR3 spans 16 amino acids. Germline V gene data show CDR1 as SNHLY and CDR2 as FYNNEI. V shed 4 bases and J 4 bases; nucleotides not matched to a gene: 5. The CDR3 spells CASSVRLAGEYNEQFF. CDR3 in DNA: TGTGCCAGCAGTGTCCGACTAGCGGGGGAATACAATGAGCAGTTCTTC. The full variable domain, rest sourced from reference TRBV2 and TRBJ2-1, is EPEVTQTPSHQVTQMGQEVILRCVPISNHLYFYWYRQILGQKVEFLVSFYNNEISEKSEIFDDQFSVERPDGSNFTLKIRSTKLEDSAMYFCASSVRLAGEYNEQFFGPGTRLTVL.

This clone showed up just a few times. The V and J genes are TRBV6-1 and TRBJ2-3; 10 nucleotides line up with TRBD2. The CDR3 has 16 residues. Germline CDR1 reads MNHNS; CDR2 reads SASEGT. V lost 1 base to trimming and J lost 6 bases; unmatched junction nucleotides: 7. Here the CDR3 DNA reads TGTGCCAGCAGTGAAGTCCTAGCGGGAGACGTGGATACGCAGTATTTT. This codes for CASSEVLAGDVDTQYF.

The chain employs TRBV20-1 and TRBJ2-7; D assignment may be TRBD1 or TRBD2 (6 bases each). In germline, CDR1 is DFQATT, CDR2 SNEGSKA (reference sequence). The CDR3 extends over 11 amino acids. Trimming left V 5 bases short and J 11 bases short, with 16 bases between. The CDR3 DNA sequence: TGCAGTGCTGGCGGGACATCCTGGGAGTACTTC. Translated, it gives CSAGGTSWEYF.